This T cell receptor (beta chain) originates from a study of cytomegalovirus exposure and HLA in healthy donors. Points from the study as a whole: Most sequenced TCRs were rare (though some public TCRs occurred in many donors). Reports showed the classifier diagnosing cytomegalovirus status with high specificity and sensitivity.

It was with 60 Vbeta and 13 Jbeta primers that the PCR ran. Per the original data handling: About 12 million of the about 80 million unique TCR beta chains counted in a later analysis were shared. Profiled with immunoSEQ multiplex PCR; TCRdb holds only in-frame clones, not every one. Clone size and V and J calls were adopted from that table, with D and trimming inferred from the DNA. The sample carries about 110,000 clones, about 76% recorded once. Trimming shortened V by 7 bases and J by 0 bases, and 11 bases separated the two germline ends. This CDR3 is 14 amino acids long. CDR1 and CDR2 from the germline V gene are SGDLS and YYNGEE. Notes on this clone: Its antigen is as yet unknown.

The chain recombines TRBV9 with TRBJ1-3; possibly TRBD1 for D (5 bases). Sequencing was carried out using PBMCs. This receptor was obtained from a woman in her fifties or sixties in good health and CMV-seropositive. The CDR3 sequence: CASSRDFSGNTIYF. The DNA of the CDR3 is TGTGCCAGCTCCAGGGACTTCTCTGGAAACACCATATATTTT.